This T cell receptor (beta chain) was identified in a study of radiotherapy plus CTLA-4 blockade in lung cancer. Regarding the study as a whole: In blood, early T cell clone dynamics reportedly predicted response best, together with interferon-beta.

The data were produced by immunoSEQ multiplex PCR, yet TCRdb's version contains in-frame clones alone and is incomplete. The sample carries under 90,000 clones, about three quarters recorded once. Germline trimming cut 6 bases from V and 2 bases from J; bases unmatched to any gene: 6. The CDR3 extends over 14 amino acids. Germline V gene sequence: CDR1 MDHEN, CDR2 SYDVKM. On this clone: Its specificity is unknown.

The sequence was collected from a human donor with non-small cell lung cancer that progressed on radiotherapy plus ipilimumab. The chain combines TRBV28 with TRBJ2-5; 7 bases match TRBD1. The specimen comprised peripheral blood, sampled from a patient treated with radiotherapy plus ipilimumab. CDR3 in DNA: TGTGCCAGCAGCCGGGGACAGCGACAAGAGACCCAGTACTTC. Amino acids: CASSRGQRQETQYF.